These T cell receptor beta chains were read from a single sample in a study of cytomegalovirus exposure and HLA in healthy donors. TCRdb's copy holds only in-frame clones and misses some; the assay was immunoSEQ multiplex PCR. The sample consists of about 240,000 clones, around 87% of them appearing once. The sample taken for sequencing was PBMCs. The receptors were sampled from a woman in her 30s in good health and CMV-seropositive. Both conserved end residues are part of each CDR3. Fields, in order: CDR3 protein, CDR3 DNA, V gene, D gene, J gene, clone size. The D gene is left open where the match is weak. Size values are once, few and many counts, or a class for expanded clones, and some rows have none.

cdr3_aa: CASSYTGGKYNEQFF
cdr3_nt: TGTGCCAGCAGTTACACAGGGGGAAAATACAATGAGCAGTTCTTC
v_call: TRBV6-5
d_call: TRBD1
j_call: TRBJ2-1
clone_size: -

cdr3_aa: CASSERRLHLYEQYF
cdr3_nt: TGTGCCAGCAGTGAACGCCGACTACACCTCTACGAGCAGTACTTC
v_call: TRBV2
d_call: -
j_call: TRBJ2-7
clone_size: few

cdr3_aa: CASSYSLAYEQYF
cdr3_nt: TGTGCCAGCAGTTACTCCCTAGCCTACGAGCAGTACTTC
v_call: TRBV6-5
d_call: -
j_call: TRBJ2-7
clone_size: -

cdr3_aa: CASSYGQKEQPQHF
cdr3_nt: TGTGCCAGTAGTTACGGACAGAAGGAACAGCCCCAGCATTTT
v_call: TRBV19
d_call: -
j_call: TRBJ1-5
clone_size: many

cdr3_aa: CAWSDRERGEQYF
cdr3_nt: TGTGCCTGGAGTGACAGGGAGCGCGGAGAGCAGTACTTC
v_call: TRBV30
d_call: -
j_call: TRBJ2-7
clone_size: few

cdr3_aa: CSPSMNTEAFF
cdr3_nt: TGCAGTCCCTCTATGAACACTGAAGCTTTCTTT
v_call: TRBV20-1
d_call: -
j_call: TRBJ1-1
clone_size: -

cdr3_aa: CASAEVGLQIYNEQFF
cdr3_nt: TGCGCCAGCGCTGAAGTGGGACTCCAAATATACAATGAGCAGTTCTTC
v_call: TRBV5-1
d_call: -
j_call: TRBJ2-1
clone_size: -

cdr3_aa: CASSEASFGQAYNEQFF
cdr3_nt: TGTGCCAGCAGTGAAGCGTCTTTTGGACAGGCCTACAATGAGCAGTTCTTC
v_call: TRBV6-1
d_call: TRBD1
j_call: TRBJ2-1
clone_size: -

cdr3_aa: CASSEISLIGKETQYF
cdr3_nt: TGTGCCAGCAGTGAAATTTCACTTATCGGGAAAGAGACCCAGTACTTC
v_call: TRBV2
d_call: -
j_call: TRBJ2-5
clone_size: -

cdr3_aa: CASSPGGQETQYF
cdr3_nt: TGTGCCAGCTCACCGGGAGGGCAAGAGACCCAGTACTTC
v_call: TRBV18
d_call: TRBD2
j_call: TRBJ2-5
clone_size: -

cdr3_aa: CASSLGGGQTEAFF
cdr3_nt: TGTGCCAGCAGCCTTGGGGGGGGGCAAACTGAAGCTTTCTTT
v_call: TRBV27
d_call: -
j_call: TRBJ1-1
clone_size: -

cdr3_aa: CAISEGTGGIGKNIQYF
cdr3_nt: TGTGCCATCAGTGAGGGCACAGGGGGAATTGGGAAAAACATTCAGTACTTC
v_call: TRBV10-3
d_call: TRBD1
j_call: TRBJ2-4
clone_size: -

cdr3_aa: CATGGARFTQPQHF
cdr3_nt: TGTGCCACTGGCGGGGCCCGGTTTACTCAGCCCCAGCATTTT
v_call: TRBV2
d_call: -
j_call: TRBJ1-5
clone_size: -

cdr3_aa: CASTLSPLGYYGYTF
cdr3_nt: TGTGCCAGTACCTTGAGTCCCCTCGGTTACTATGGCTACACCTTC
v_call: TRBV19
d_call: -
j_call: TRBJ1-2
clone_size: -

cdr3_aa: CASLSEGRTDYEQYF
cdr3_nt: TGTGCCAGCCTATCCGAAGGTCGGACAGACTACGAGCAGTACTTC
v_call: TRBV28
d_call: -
j_call: TRBJ2-7
clone_size: -

cdr3_aa: CASSLPAAGELFF
cdr3_nt: TGTGCCAGCAGCCTTCCAGCGGCCGGGGAGCTGTTTTTT
v_call: TRBV11-3
d_call: -
j_call: TRBJ2-2
clone_size: -

cdr3_aa: CARGQGSIYEQYF
cdr3_nt: TGTGCCCGTGGGCAGGGGTCGATCTACGAGCAGTACTTC
v_call: TRBV2
d_call: -
j_call: TRBJ2-7
clone_size: -

cdr3_aa: CASIVEREADNEQFF
cdr3_nt: TGTGCCAGCATTGTGGAGCGGGAGGCTGACAATGAGCAGTTCTTC
v_call: TRBV2
d_call: TRBD2
j_call: TRBJ2-1
clone_size: -

cdr3_aa: CASSRGSSPYEQYF
cdr3_nt: TGTGCCAGCAGCCGCGGGAGTAGTCCCTACGAGCAGTACTTC
v_call: TRBV5-6
d_call: TRBD2
j_call: TRBJ2-7
clone_size: once

cdr3_aa: CASSSMDRGPSYEQYF
cdr3_nt: TGTGCCAGCAGTTCCATGGACAGGGGGCCATCCTACGAGCAGTACTTC
v_call: TRBV28
d_call: TRBD1
j_call: TRBJ2-7
clone_size: -

cdr3_aa: CASSMGLAGGVTDTQYF
cdr3_nt: TGCGCCAGCAGCATGGGGCTAGCGGGAGGGGTCACAGATACGCAGTATTTT
v_call: TRBV5-1
d_call: TRBD2
j_call: TRBJ2-3
clone_size: -

cdr3_aa: CASSSGQECPLSTGELFF
cdr3_nt: TGTGCCAGCAGCTCGGGACAGGAGTGCCCTCTGAGCACCGGGGAGCTGTTTTTT
v_call: TRBV21-1
d_call: -
j_call: TRBJ2-2
clone_size: -

cdr3_aa: CASSFQIKATTEAFF
cdr3_nt: TGTGCCAGCAGCTTTCAAATCAAAGCTACCACTGAAGCTTTCTTT
v_call: TRBV11-2
d_call: -
j_call: TRBJ1-1
clone_size: -

cdr3_aa: CASSIDPDGRKEPYNEQFF
cdr3_nt: TGTGCCAGTAGTATAGATCCCGACGGGAGGAAAGAACCCTACAATGAGCAGTTCTTC
v_call: TRBV19
d_call: TRBD2
j_call: TRBJ2-1
clone_size: -

cdr3_aa: CASSRAGGYEQYF
cdr3_nt: TGTGCCAGCTCACGGGCCGGGGGCTACGAGCAGTACTTC
v_call: TRBV18
d_call: -
j_call: TRBJ2-7
clone_size: -

cdr3_aa: CASSASGGASYNEQFF
cdr3_nt: TGTGCCAGCAGCGCTAGTGGCGGGGCCTCCTACAATGAGCAGTTCTTC
v_call: TRBV11-3
d_call: -
j_call: TRBJ2-1
clone_size: -

cdr3_aa: CASSQGGQKNGYTF
cdr3_nt: TGCGCCAGCAGCCAAGGTGGACAGAAAAATGGCTACACCTTC
v_call: TRBV4-1
d_call: -
j_call: TRBJ1-2
clone_size: -

cdr3_aa: CASSRGSSTDTQYF
cdr3_nt: TGTGCCAGCAGCCGCGGTTCTAGCACAGATACGCAGTATTTT
v_call: TRBV11-3
d_call: -
j_call: TRBJ2-3
clone_size: -

cdr3_aa: CASSITSGYGYTF
cdr3_nt: TGTGCCAGTAGTATTACGTCGGGCTATGGCTACACCTTC
v_call: TRBV19
d_call: -
j_call: TRBJ1-2
clone_size: few

cdr3_aa: CASSDQGRETQYF
cdr3_nt: TGCGCCAGCAGTGACCAGGGCAGGGAGACCCAGTACTTC
v_call: TRBV10-1
d_call: -
j_call: TRBJ2-5
clone_size: -

cdr3_aa: CASSFFSLTGAIRNIQYF
cdr3_nt: TGCGCCAGCAGCTTTTTCTCTTTGACAGGGGCAATTAGAAACATTCAGTACTTC
v_call: TRBV5-1
d_call: TRBD1
j_call: TRBJ2-4
clone_size: -

cdr3_aa: CASSFNRASPSDTQYF
cdr3_nt: TGCGCCAGCAGCTTCAACCGGGCCTCCCCTAGCGATACGCAGTATTTT
v_call: TRBV5-1
d_call: -
j_call: TRBJ2-3
clone_size: -

cdr3_aa: CASSSNRVSYEQYF
cdr3_nt: TGTGCCAGCAGTTCCAACAGGGTCTCCTACGAGCAGTACTTC
v_call: TRBV11-2
d_call: -
j_call: TRBJ2-7
clone_size: once

cdr3_aa: CASSSGLLYGYTF
cdr3_nt: TGTGCCAGCAGCTCCGGACTCCTCTATGGCTACACCTTC
v_call: TRBV7-2
d_call: -
j_call: TRBJ1-2
clone_size: -

cdr3_aa: CASSITTGAETQYF
cdr3_nt: TGTGCCAGCAGCATAACGACAGGGGCAGAGACCCAGTACTTC
v_call: TRBV11-3
d_call: TRBD1
j_call: TRBJ2-5
clone_size: -

cdr3_aa: CAVDGFSNQPQHF
cdr3_nt: TGTGCCGTCGACGGGTTTAGCAATCAGCCCCAGCATTTT
v_call: TRBV28
d_call: -
j_call: TRBJ1-5
clone_size: -

cdr3_aa: CASSSRGGTAETQYF
cdr3_nt: TGTGCCAGCAGTTCACGCGGGGGGACAGCAGAGACCCAGTACTTC
v_call: TRBV28
d_call: -
j_call: TRBJ2-5
clone_size: -

cdr3_aa: CASSLRSFVAYNEQFF
cdr3_nt: TGTGCCAGCAGCTTACGGTCTTTCGTGGCCTACAATGAGCAGTTCTTC
v_call: TRBV5-6
d_call: -
j_call: TRBJ2-1
clone_size: few

cdr3_aa: CASSEGGQAYYEQYF
cdr3_nt: TGTGCCAGCAGTGAAGGGGGACAGGCCTACTACGAGCAGTACTTC
v_call: TRBV6-1
d_call: TRBD1
j_call: TRBJ2-7
clone_size: -

cdr3_aa: CASSLLRRQETQYF
cdr3_nt: TGTGCCAGCAGCTTATTGAGGCGCCAAGAGACCCAGTACTTC
v_call: TRBV11-1
d_call: -
j_call: TRBJ2-5
clone_size: once

cdr3_aa: CASSQRGVHGYTF
cdr3_nt: TGTGCCAGTAGTCAACGGGGGGTACATGGCTACACCTTC
v_call: TRBV19
d_call: -
j_call: TRBJ1-2
clone_size: -

cdr3_aa: CASSLGSGGGYNEQFF
cdr3_nt: TGCGCCAGCAGCTTGGGGTCGGGAGGAGGCTACAATGAGCAGTTCTTC
v_call: TRBV5-1
d_call: TRBD2
j_call: TRBJ2-1
clone_size: -

cdr3_aa: CASSLTGPSTDTQYF
cdr3_nt: TGTGCCAGCAGTCTGACAGGGCCAAGTACAGATACGCAGTATTTT
v_call: TRBV27
d_call: TRBD1
j_call: TRBJ2-3
clone_size: -

cdr3_aa: CAISDLGQLSYEQYF
cdr3_nt: TGTGCCATCAGTGACCTGGGACAGCTCTCCTACGAGCAGTACTTC
v_call: TRBV10-3
d_call: TRBD1
j_call: TRBJ2-7
clone_size: few

cdr3_aa: CASSVKSGGTKFF
cdr3_nt: TGTGCCAGCAGCGTAAAGTCGGGAGGTACAAAGTTCTTC
v_call: TRBV9
d_call: TRBD2
j_call: TRBJ2-1
clone_size: -

cdr3_aa: CASTLGLADYNEQFF
cdr3_nt: TGTGCCAGCACCTTAGGACTAGCGGACTACAATGAGCAGTTCTTC
v_call: TRBV28
d_call: TRBD2
j_call: TRBJ2-1
clone_size: once

cdr3_aa: CSVEDTGVGETQYF
cdr3_nt: TGCAGCGTTGAAGATACGGGGGTGGGTGAGACCCAGTACTTC
v_call: TRBV29-1
d_call: -
j_call: TRBJ2-5
clone_size: -

cdr3_aa: CASSSLQGFGETQYF
cdr3_nt: TGTGCCAGCAGTTCCCTTCAGGGGTTTGGAGAGACCCAGTACTTC
v_call: TRBV27
d_call: -
j_call: TRBJ2-5
clone_size: -

cdr3_aa: CASSPWLGPNTEAFF
cdr3_nt: TGTGCCAGCAGCCCGTGGCTTGGGCCGAACACTGAAGCTTTCTTT
v_call: TRBV14
d_call: -
j_call: TRBJ1-1
clone_size: -

cdr3_aa: CATRKGPGSGGNTIYF
cdr3_nt: TGTGCCACACGCAAGGGGCCGGGCTCAGGAGGAAACACCATATATTTT
v_call: TRBV28
d_call: -
j_call: TRBJ1-3
clone_size: -

cdr3_aa: CASSELVAEETQYF
cdr3_nt: TGTGCCAGCAGTGAACTGGTAGCGGAAGAGACCCAGTACTTC
v_call: TRBV2
d_call: -
j_call: TRBJ2-5
clone_size: -

cdr3_aa: CAISGLGQGANGPDEQYF
cdr3_nt: TGTGCCATCAGTGGGCTAGGACAGGGGGCGAATGGCCCCGATGAGCAGTACTTC
v_call: TRBV10-3
d_call: TRBD1
j_call: TRBJ2-7
clone_size: -

cdr3_aa: CASRNPPGLGSDTQYF
cdr3_nt: TGTGCCAGCAGAAATCCCCCAGGGCTGGGCTCAGATACGCAGTATTTT
v_call: TRBV27
d_call: -
j_call: TRBJ2-3
clone_size: -

cdr3_aa: CASSIGWGGVTEAFF
cdr3_nt: TGTGCCAGTAGTATCGGTTGGGGAGGGGTAACTGAAGCTTTCTTT
v_call: TRBV19
d_call: -
j_call: TRBJ1-1
clone_size: -

cdr3_aa: CASSRHPLSGSSAEQFF
cdr3_nt: TGTGCCAGCAGCCGCCACCCGCTTAGCGGCTCCTCGGCCGAGCAGTTCTTC
v_call: TRBV11-3
d_call: -
j_call: TRBJ2-1
clone_size: -

cdr3_aa: CAWSPGRITDTQYF
cdr3_nt: TGTGCCTGGAGCCCCGGGAGGATAACAGATACGCAGTATTTT
v_call: TRBV30
d_call: TRBD2
j_call: TRBJ2-3
clone_size: -

cdr3_aa: CASSLARGNQPQHF
cdr3_nt: TGTGCCAGCAGCTTGGCGAGGGGCAATCAGCCCCAGCATTTT
v_call: TRBV5-8
d_call: -
j_call: TRBJ1-5
clone_size: -

cdr3_aa: CASSLAPGLNYGYTF
cdr3_nt: TGCGCCAGCAGCTTGGCCCCGGGTTTAAACTATGGCTACACCTTC
v_call: TRBV5-1
d_call: -
j_call: TRBJ1-2
clone_size: -

cdr3_aa: CALAGESYEQYF
cdr3_nt: TGTGCCCTGGCGGGGGAGTCCTACGAGCAGTACTTC
v_call: TRBV30
d_call: TRBD2
j_call: TRBJ2-7
clone_size: -